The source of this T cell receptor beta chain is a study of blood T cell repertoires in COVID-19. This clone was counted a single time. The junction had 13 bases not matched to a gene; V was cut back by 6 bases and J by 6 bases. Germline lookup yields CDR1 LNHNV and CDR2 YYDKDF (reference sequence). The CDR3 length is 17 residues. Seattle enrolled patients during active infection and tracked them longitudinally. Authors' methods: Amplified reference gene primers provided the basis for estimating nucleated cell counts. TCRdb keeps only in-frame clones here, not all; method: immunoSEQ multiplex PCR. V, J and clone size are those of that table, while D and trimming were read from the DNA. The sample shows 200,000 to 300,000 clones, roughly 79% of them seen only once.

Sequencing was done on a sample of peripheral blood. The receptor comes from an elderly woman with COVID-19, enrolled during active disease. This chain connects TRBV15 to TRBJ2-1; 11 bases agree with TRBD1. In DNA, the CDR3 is TGTGCCACCAGAGGAGAATTCCGGGACAGGGGGGGCAATGAGCAGTTCTTC. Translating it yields CATRGEFRDRGGNEQFF.